What follows are 3 T cell receptor beta chains derived from one specimen sequenced in a study of CD8+CD57+ T cells in acquired aplastic anemia. TCR beta VDJ and CDR3 profiles were obtained from a genomic DNA template. MiXCR, applied by TCRdb to the reads, yields one record per CDR3 protein. Of around 160,000 distinct CDR3 sequences listed, 40% to 55% are singletons. Previously, flow cytometry had revealed CD8+CD57+ cell expansion in the patients chosen for sequencing. The sequenced sample consisted of sorted CD4+, CD8+, or CD8+CD57+ T cells (not recorded which) from PBMCs. The receptors originated from a human donor with aplastic anemia.

This clonotype was seen at least ten times. The rearrangement joins TRBV7-9 to TRBJ1-4; 7 positions match TRBD1. J was trimmed by 11 bases and V by 0 bases; bases with no gene match: 6. There are 14 residues in the CDR3. Germline-derived CDR1 and CDR2 are SEHNR and FQNEAQ (reference sequence). CDR3 bases: TGTGCCAGCAGCTTAGCGGCAGGGGGGGAGAAACTGTTTTTT. Encoded protein: CASSLAAGGEKLFF.

J is TRBJ1-1 and V is TRBV10-3; D may be TRBD1 (6 bases). Germline CDR1 ENHRY, CDR2 SYGVKD. This CDR3 spans 14 amino acids. V dropped 0 bases and J dropped 5 bases, with 10 bases sitting between them. The CDR3 reads CAISESEGGTEAFF. The DNA for the CDR3 is TGTGCCATCAGTGAGTCAGAGGGGGGAACTGAAGCTTTCTTT.

This clonotype was picked up many times. This rearrangement joins TRBV11-2 to TRBJ2-3, with unresolved D. The germline V and J ends were trimmed by 3 bases and 0 bases, with 10 bases remaining between them. This CDR3 region has 15 residues. Per germline, CDR1 SGHAT and CDR2 FQNNGV. CDR3 in amino acids: CASSLRPASTDTQYF. CDR3 DNA sequence: TGTGCCAGCAGCTTGAGACCAGCTAGCACAGATACGCAGTATTTT.